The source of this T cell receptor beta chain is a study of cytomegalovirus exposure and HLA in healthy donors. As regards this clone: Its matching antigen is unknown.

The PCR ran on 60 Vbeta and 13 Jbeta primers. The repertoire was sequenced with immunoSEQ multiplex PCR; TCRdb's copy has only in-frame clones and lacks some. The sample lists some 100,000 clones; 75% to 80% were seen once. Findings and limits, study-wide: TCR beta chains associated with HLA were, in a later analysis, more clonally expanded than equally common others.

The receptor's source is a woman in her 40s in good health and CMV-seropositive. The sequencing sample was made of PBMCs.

CDR3 protein: CASSARASGGLNEQFF. In DNA, the CDR3 is TGTGCCAGCAGTGCCCGAGCTAGCGGGGGTTTGAATGAGCAGTTCTTC. The chain carries TRBV2 and TRBJ2-1; 10 positions match TRBD2. The V gene end was trimmed by 4 bases and the J gene end by 7 bases; junction bases not matched to a gene: 10. This CDR3 region has 16 residues. CDR1 is SNHLY and CDR2 is FYNNEI in the germline V gene.